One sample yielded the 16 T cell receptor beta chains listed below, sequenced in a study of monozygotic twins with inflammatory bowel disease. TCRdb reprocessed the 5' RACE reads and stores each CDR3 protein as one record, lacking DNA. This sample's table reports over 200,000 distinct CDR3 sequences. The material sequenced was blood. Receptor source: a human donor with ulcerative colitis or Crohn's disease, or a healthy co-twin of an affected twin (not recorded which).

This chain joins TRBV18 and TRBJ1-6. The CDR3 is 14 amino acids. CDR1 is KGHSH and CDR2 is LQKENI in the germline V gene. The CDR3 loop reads CASSQKGGNSPLHF.

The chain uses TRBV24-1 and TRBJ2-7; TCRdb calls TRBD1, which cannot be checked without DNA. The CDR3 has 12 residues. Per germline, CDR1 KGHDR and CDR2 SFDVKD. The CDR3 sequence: CATSDPSGPQYF.

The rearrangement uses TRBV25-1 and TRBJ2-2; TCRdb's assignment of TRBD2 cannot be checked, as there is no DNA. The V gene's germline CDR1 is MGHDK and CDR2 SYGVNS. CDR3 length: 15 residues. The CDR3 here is CASSERGGASGELFF.

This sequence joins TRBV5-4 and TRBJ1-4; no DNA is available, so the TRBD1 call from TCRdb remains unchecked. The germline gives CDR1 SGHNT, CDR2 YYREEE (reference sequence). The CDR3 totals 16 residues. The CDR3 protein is CASSRTAGATNEKLFF.

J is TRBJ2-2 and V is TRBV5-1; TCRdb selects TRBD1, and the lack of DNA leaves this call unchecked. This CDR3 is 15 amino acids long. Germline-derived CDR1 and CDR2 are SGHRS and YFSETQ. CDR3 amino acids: CASSLPGTGTGELFF.

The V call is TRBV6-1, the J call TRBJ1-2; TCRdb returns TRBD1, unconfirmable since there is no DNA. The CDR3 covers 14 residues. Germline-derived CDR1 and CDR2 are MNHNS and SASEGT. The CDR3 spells CASRPGGADYGYTF.

CDR3: CSARVDLGKYEQYF. J is TRBJ2-7 and V is TRBV20-1. Germline V gene lookup returns CDR1 DFQATT and CDR2 SNEGSKA (reference sequence). The CDR3 has 14 residues.

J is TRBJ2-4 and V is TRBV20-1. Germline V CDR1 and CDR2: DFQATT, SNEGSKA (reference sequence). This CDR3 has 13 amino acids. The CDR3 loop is CSASGVAKNIQYF.

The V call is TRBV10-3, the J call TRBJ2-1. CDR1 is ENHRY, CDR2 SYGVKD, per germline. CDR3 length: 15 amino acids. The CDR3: CAISESPETYNEQFF.

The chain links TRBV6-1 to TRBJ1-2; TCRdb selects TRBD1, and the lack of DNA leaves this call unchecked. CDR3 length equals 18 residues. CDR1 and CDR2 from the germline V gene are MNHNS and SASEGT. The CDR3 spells CASSEVGWGTGYFYGYTF.

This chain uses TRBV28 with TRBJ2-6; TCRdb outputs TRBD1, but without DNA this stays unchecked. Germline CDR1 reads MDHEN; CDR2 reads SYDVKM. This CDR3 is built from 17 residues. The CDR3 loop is CASSLRGTWLGANVLTF.

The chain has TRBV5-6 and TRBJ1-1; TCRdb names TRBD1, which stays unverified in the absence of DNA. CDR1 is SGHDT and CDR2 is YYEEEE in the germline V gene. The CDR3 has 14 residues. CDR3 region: CASSRGGLRTEAFF.

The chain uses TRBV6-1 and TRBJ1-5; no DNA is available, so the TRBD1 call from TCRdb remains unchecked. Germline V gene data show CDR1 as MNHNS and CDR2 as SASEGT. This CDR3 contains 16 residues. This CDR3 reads CASSASGTPLSGPQHF.

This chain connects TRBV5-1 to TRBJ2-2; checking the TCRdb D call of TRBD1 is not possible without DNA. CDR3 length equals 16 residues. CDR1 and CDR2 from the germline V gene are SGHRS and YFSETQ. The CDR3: CASSFDRVANTGELFF.

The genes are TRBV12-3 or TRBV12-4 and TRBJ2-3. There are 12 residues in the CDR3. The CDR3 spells CASSLSARRGYF.

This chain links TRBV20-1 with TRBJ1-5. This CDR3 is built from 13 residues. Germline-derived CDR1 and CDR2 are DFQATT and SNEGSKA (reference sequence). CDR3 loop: CSARGLRNQPQHF.